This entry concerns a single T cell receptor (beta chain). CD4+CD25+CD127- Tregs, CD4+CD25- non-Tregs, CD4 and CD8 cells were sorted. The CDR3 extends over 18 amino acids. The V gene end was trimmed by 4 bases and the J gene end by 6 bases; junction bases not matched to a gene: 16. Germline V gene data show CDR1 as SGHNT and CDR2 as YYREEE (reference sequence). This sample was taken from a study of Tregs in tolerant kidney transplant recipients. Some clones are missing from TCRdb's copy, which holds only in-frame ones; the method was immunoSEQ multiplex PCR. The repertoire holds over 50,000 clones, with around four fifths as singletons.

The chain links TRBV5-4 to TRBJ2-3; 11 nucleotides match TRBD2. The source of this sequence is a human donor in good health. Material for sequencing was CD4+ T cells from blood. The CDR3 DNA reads TGTGCCAGCAGCCATACATTCGCGTCTAGCGGGGGGCTGGATACGCAGTATTTT. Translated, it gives CASSHTFASSGGLDTQYF. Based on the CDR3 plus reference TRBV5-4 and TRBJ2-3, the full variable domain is ETGVTQSPTHLIKTRGQQVTLRCSSQSGHNTVSWYQQALGQGPQFIFQYYREEENGRGNFPPRFSGLQFPNYSSELNVNALELDDSALYLCASSHTFASSGGLDTQYFGPGTRLTVL.